The 24 T cell receptor beta chains in this list originate from one sample, sequenced in a study of blood T cells in healthy people across ages. Together with a sample-barcoded 5' primer, a J-beta primer mix was included in a second PCR lasting about 7 to 11 cycles. TCRdb re-analysed the 5' RACE reads in MiXCR, keeping a single row per CDR3 protein. Of around 1.5 million distinct CDR3 sequences in the sample, roughly 32% were seen once. Material for sequencing was blood. The source of these receptors is a woman in her twenties or thirties in good health.

For this clonotype: The CDR3 end shows no conserved phenylalanine or tryptophan, and so a read error is likely. The chain carries TRBV6-6 and TRBJ1-5; TRBD1 matches at 7 bases. This CDR3 region has 15 residues. Germline loops: CDR1 MNHNY, CDR2 SVGAGI (reference sequence). V trimming: 5 bases; J trimming: 3 bases; junction bases outside the gene matches: 7. In nucleotides, the CDR3 is TGTGCCAGCAGTCGACAGGGCCTGAACAATCAGCCCCAGCATGTT. It specifies CASSRQGLNNQPQHV.

The V call is TRBV27, the J call TRBJ2-7; no clear D. The CDR3 runs to 16 residues. Germline V gene sequence: CDR1 MNHEY, CDR2 SMNVEV (reference sequence). The germline V and J ends were trimmed by 2 bases and 4 bases, with 18 bases remaining between them. The CDR3 region is CASSLRAGPAVYEQYF. CDR3 coding DNA: TGTGCCAGCAGTTTAAGGGCAGGCCCGGCAGTATACGAGCAGTACTTC.

This clonotype was detected ten times or more. The rearrangement links TRBV4-1 to TRBJ2-3; D is unresolved. Trimming took 2 bases from V and 8 from J, leaving 8 bases between them. Germline CDR1 MGHRA, CDR2 YSYEKL. The CDR3 length is 12 residues. For the CDR3, the DNA is TGCGCCAGCAGCCAAAATTCGGGTACGCAGTATTTT. Its translation: CASSQNSGTQYF.

V gene TRBV30 combines with J gene TRBJ1-1; D is undetermined. This CDR3 comprises 12 residues. Germline V gives CDR1 GTSNPN, CDR2 SVGIG (reference sequence). V was clipped by 1 base and J by 7 bases, with 10 bases between them. The CDR3 DNA reads as TGTGCCTGGAGTGAAGGACTGAATGAAGCTTTCTTT. Translating it yields CAWSEGLNEAFF.

Turning to this clonotype: Mismatch with germline at one junction end may stem from a read error. The chain couples TRBV5-1 to TRBJ2-7; D gene ambiguous. The germline gives CDR1 SGHRS, CDR2 YFSETQ. The CDR3 sequence is 14 residues long. In nucleotides, the CDR3 is TGCGCCAGCAGCCCCGACCCGAATACCTACGGGCAGTACTTC. Protein: CASSPDPNTYGQYF.

This sequence joins TRBV6-1 and TRBJ1-2; 7 bases align to TRBD1. Germline values: CDR1 MNHNS, CDR2 SASEGT. The junction had 10 bases not matched to a gene; V was cut back by 2 bases and J by 4 bases. This CDR3 region has 16 residues. The CDR3 sequence is CASSESTNRGVYGYTF. The CDR3 DNA follows: TGTGCCAGCAGTGAAAGCACAAACAGGGGCGTCTATGGCTACACCTTC.

This chain uses TRBV6-5 with TRBJ2-4; tentatively, D is TRBD2 (6 bases). Matching the DNA end better, TRBJ2-7 makes the J call doubtful. Germline V gene sequence: CDR1 MNHEY, CDR2 SVGAGI. This CDR3 region has 15 residues. CDR3 region: CASSYGGTGSYEQYF. The CDR3 DNA follows: TGTGCCAGCAGTTACGGCGGGACGGGGTCCTACGAGCAGTACTTC.

J is TRBJ2-7 and V is TRBV7-2; tentatively, D is TRBD1 (5 bases). The germline V and J ends were trimmed by 4 bases and 4 bases, with 23 bases remaining between them. Germline loops: CDR1 SGHTA, CDR2 FQGNSA. This CDR3 is 17 amino acids long. The DNA of the CDR3 is TGTGCCAGCAGCTCCCGACCGACTGGGGCGTCGGCGTACGAGCAGTACTTC. It yields the protein CASSSRPTGASAYEQYF.

The table lists this clonotype with a few counts. The rearrangement uses TRBV5-1 and TRBJ2-1, with TRBD2 identical over 13 bases. Germline V gene lookup returns CDR1 SGHRS and CDR2 YFSETQ. This CDR3 is built from 16 residues. Trimming took 0 bases from V and 8 from J; bases not matched to a gene: 5. CDR3 sequence: CASSLEGLAGFDEQFF. As DNA, the CDR3 is TGCGCCAGCAGCTTGGAGGGACTAGCGGGATTTGATGAGCAGTTCTTC.

This clonotype was counted only a few times. J is TRBJ2-7 and V is TRBV27, with D tentatively TRBD1 or TRBD2 (5 bases each). Per germline, CDR1 MNHEY and CDR2 SMNVEV (reference sequence). The CDR3 totals 14 residues. Deletions cut 5 bases from V and 2 bases from J, with 13 bases between. CDR3 loop: CASSIGTNPYEQYF. CDR3 in DNA: TGTGCCAGCAGTATCGGGACCAACCCCTACGAGCAGTACTTC.

This chain uses TRBV5-8 with TRBJ2-2; 7 bases line up with TRBD1. CDR1 is SGHTS, CDR2 YDEGEE, per germline. CDR3 length equals 15 residues. The V segment lost 3 bases and the J segment 3 bases; nucleotides outside the gene matches: 5. CDR3 coding DNA: TGTGCCAGCAGCTCCGGGACAGCGCACACCGGGGAGCTGTTTTTT. Translation: CASSSGTAHTGELFF.

This chain uses TRBV3-1 with TRBJ1-2, with TRBD1 as a possible D gene (5 bases). Germline loops: CDR1 LGHDT, CDR2 YNNKEL (reference sequence). With 7 bases removed from V and 7 bases from J, the gap between germline ends came to 13 bases. CDR3 length equals 12 residues. As DNA, the CDR3 is TGTGCCAGCATCCTAGGGGCTGGTGGCTACACCTTC. Its translation is CASILGAGGYTF. Supplemented by reference TRBV3-1 and TRBJ1-2, the full variable domain reads DTAVSQTPKYLVTQMGNDKSIKCEQNLGHDTMYWYKQDSKKFLKIMFSYNNKELIINETVPNRFSPKSPDKAHLNLHINSLELGDSAVYFCASILGAGGYTFGSGTRLTVV.

The V call is TRBV7-9, the J call TRBJ1-2; D possibly corresponds to TRBD1 (5 bases). The germline V gene has CDR1 SEHNR and CDR2 FQNEAQ (reference sequence). The CDR3 length is 14 residues. Trimming cost V 1 base and J 4 bases, with 10 bases left between them. The CDR3 bases are TGTGCCAGCAGCTTAGTTGAGGGGTTCTATGGCTACACCTTC. Its protein product is CASSLVEGFYGYTF.

This clonotype has only a few counts. At one boundary the junction diverges from the germline segment, which might be a read error. The V call is TRBV7-9, the J call TRBJ2-7; D may correspond to TRBD1 or TRBD2 (5 bases each). Germline CDR1 reads SEHNR; CDR2 reads FQNEAQ (reference sequence). CDR3 length: 17 residues. CDR3 DNA: TGTGCCAGCAGCTCGACTTCCGGGACGGCGGTTCTCTACGAGCGGTACTTC. It yields the protein CASSSTSGTAVLYERYF.

This clonotype was seen a handful of times. The V gene is TRBV7-9, the J gene TRBJ1-5; D not certain. CDR1 is SEHNR and CDR2 is FQNEAQ in the germline V gene (reference sequence). The V gene lost 4 bases and the J gene lost 4 bases, with 20 bases spanning the gap. This CDR3 contains 17 residues. The CDR3 sequence: CASSSRTGIGSNQPQHF. For the CDR3, the DNA is TGTGCCAGCAGCTCCCGGACGGGGATTGGGTCGAATCAGCCCCAGCATTTT.

The V call is TRBV20-1, the J call TRBJ2-4, with 8 bases fitting TRBD2. The trim removed 6 bases at V and 4 bases at J, leaving 5 bases unmatched. Per germline, CDR1 DFQATT and CDR2 SNEGSKA (reference sequence). The CDR3 is 13 residues long. In DNA form, the CDR3 reads TGCAGTGCCGTCGGGGGGGATAAAAACATTCAGTACTTC. Protein product: CSAVGGDKNIQYF.

V is TRBV20-1 and J is TRBJ1-5, with 8 bases aligning to TRBD1. Germline V gives CDR1 DFQATT, CDR2 SNEGSKA (reference sequence). After removal of 1 base from V and 11 bases from J, the junction contained 19 bases not matched to a gene. The CDR3 loop spans 17 amino acids. DNA for the CDR3: TGCAGTGCTAGAGTCCAGGGGGCCGGACGATGGGAATCAGCCCAGCATTTT. Its translation: CSARVQGAGRWESAQHF.

The rearrangement joins TRBV15 to TRBJ2-1; D is possibly TRBD1 or TRBD2 (6 bases each). The CDR3 consists of 12 residues. Trimming removed 3 bases at V and 9 bases at J, with 9 bases between. In germline, CDR1 is LNHNV, CDR2 YYDKDF (reference sequence). The chain's CDR3 is CATSREGGEQFF. The CDR3 nucleotides read TGTGCCACCAGCAGGGAGGGGGGTGAGCAGTTCTTC.

This clonotype was seen only once. A much larger clone sits a single nucleotide away, making a read error possible. This chain joins TRBV5-5 and TRBJ2-1, with TRBD1 matching over 10 bases. The J call may be in error: the DNA end matches TRBJ2-7 better. The CDR3 spans 14 residues. Germline CDR1 SGHKS, CDR2 YYEKEE (reference sequence). The CDR3: CACSLTGGYHEQYF. For the CDR3, the DNA is TGTGCCTGCAGCTTGACAGGGGGCTACCACGAGCAGTACTTC.

This clonotype was observed a few times. The chain is built from TRBV5-8 and TRBJ1-2; D is uncertain. Germline V lookup: CDR1 SGHTS, CDR2 YDEGEE. This CDR3 spans 12 amino acids. The V end was cut by 9 bases, the J end by 8 bases, with 17 bases between. This chain's CDR3 is CATPDGSGGYTF. DNA for the CDR3: TGTGCCACCCCGGATGGTTCTGGAGGCTACACCTTC.

The V call is TRBV6-2 or TRBV6-3, the J call TRBJ2-1; 7 bases are shared with TRBD2. CDR3 length: 13 amino acids. Germline V gene data show CDR1 as MNHEY and CDR2 as SVGEGT. With V trimmed by 2 bases and J by 7 bases, 2 bases remained unmatched. The DNA of the CDR3 is TGTGCCAGCAGTTACATTAGCGGGAATGAGCAGTTCTTC. Encoded protein: CASSYISGNEQFF.

Comment on this clonotype: A much bigger clone sits one base away, suggesting this may be a read error. The chain has TRBV10-3 and TRBJ2-7, with D unresolved. The CDR3 runs to 13 residues. Germline assignment: CDR1 ENHRY and CDR2 SYGVKD. The V gene lost 2 bases and the J gene lost 7 bases, with 12 bases spanning the gap. The CDR3 here is CAISEATEDEQYF. The CDR3 DNA reads TGTGCCATCAGTGAGGCAACAGAGGATGAGCAGTACTTC.

The V gene is TRBV6-5, the J gene TRBJ1-5; 10 bases align to TRBD1. Germline V gene lookup returns CDR1 MNHEY and CDR2 SVGAGI. The CDR3 spans 14 residues. The trim removed 6 bases at V and 8 bases at J, leaving 7 bases unmatched. The CDR3 DNA reads TGTGCCAGCAGCCGAGGACAGGGGGGAGAGCCCCAGCATTTT. The encoded protein is CASSRGQGGEPQHF.

The genes are TRBV5-1 and TRBJ2-3; tentatively, D is TRBD2 (5 bases). The CDR3 runs 17 residues. With 4 bases removed from V and 1 base from J, the gap between germline ends came to 19 bases. Per the germline V gene, CDR1 is SGHRS and CDR2 is YFSETQ. CDR3 DNA: TGCGCCAGCAGCCCGGCGCGGCGCGGGCGAGGCACAGATACGCAGTATTTT. As protein: CASSPARRGRGTDTQYF. The entire variable domain, with the rest obtained from reference TRBV5-1 and TRBJ2-3, is as follows: KAGVTQTPRYLIKTRGQQVTLSCSPISGHRSVSWYQQTPGQGLQFLFEYFSETQRNKGNFPGRFSGRQFSNSRSEMNVSTLELGDSALYLCASSPARRGRGTDTQYFGPGTRLTVL.